What follows are 3 T cell receptor beta chains derived from one specimen sequenced in a study of CD8 T cells in Susac syndrome. RNA in amounts of about 0.5 to 1 ug was reverse transcribed with random hexamers. Via MiXCR, TCRdb re-called the immunoSEQ multiplex PCR reads, giving one row per CDR3 protein. The profile covers a few hundred thousand distinct CDR3 sequences, with about 90% appearing a single time and around 0.15% taken by the ten largest. The sample comprised CD8+ T cells from PBMCs. Source of these receptors: a human donor with multiple sclerosis.

The chain joins TRBV27 to TRBJ1-1; 10 positions agree with TRBD1. V was pared by 6 bases and J by 0 bases, with 13 bases of the junction left unmatched. The CDR3 is 18 residues long. From germline, CDR1 is MNHEY and CDR2 SMNVEV (reference sequence). CDR3: CASSLLPGQGPMNTEAFF. DNA of the CDR3: TGTGCCAGCAGCCTACTGCCGGGACAGGGGCCTATGAACACTGAAGCTTTCTTT.

The genes are TRBV29-1 and TRBJ1-2; unclear D gene. The CDR3 runs 12 residues. The V gene's germline CDR1 is SQVTM and CDR2 ANQGSEA. Trimming took off 5 bases at V and 5 bases at J, with 12 bases between the two ends. The CDR3 loop is CSVPGEGYGYTF. The CDR3 DNA follows: TGCAGCGTTCCCGGGGAGGGATATGGCTACACCTTC.

The chain links TRBV6-1 to TRBJ1-1; D possibly corresponds to TRBD1 (6 bases). The CDR3 has 18 residues. Deletions cut 6 bases from V and 0 bases from J, with 23 bases between. CDR1 MNHNS and CDR2 SASEGT come from the germline V gene. CDR3 bases: TGTGCCAGCAGCCCAATTGAGGGGGTCGATGGTATGAACACTGAAGCTTTCTTT. This gives the protein CASSPIEGVDGMNTEAFF.